This T cell receptor (beta chain) was identified in a study of T-cell reconstitution after alpha-beta-depleted transplantation in children. Study findings and constraints: Alpha-beta T cells present about two months after transplant were reported to originate from several hundred expanded graft clones. One year post-transplant, T-cell counts and diversity were largely derived from T cells produced anew. The origin of high day-60 TCRbeta diversity in some patients lay in surviving recipient T cells and thymic progenitors.

The CDR3 is 17 amino acids. Germline assignment: CDR1 PRHDT and CDR2 FYEKMQ (reference sequence). The V segment lost 6 bases and the J segment 0 bases; nucleotides outside the gene matches: 8. Construction of the TCRbeta library involved unique molecular identifiers. TCRdb reprocessed the PCR reads with MiXCR, giving one entry per CDR3 protein. The sample carries about 580,000 distinct CDR3 sequences, 23% recorded once. To note about this clonotype: Its specificity is unknown.

This material consisted of PBMCs, mostly from graft donor cells, taken 360 days after TCRalphabeta/CD19-depleted stem cell transplant. The sequence derives from a boy under three years old who had a stem cell transplant for acute myeloid leukemia, so the T cells may come from the graft donor. This rearrangement joins TRBV13 to TRBJ2-1; 10 bases match TRBD2. CDR3: CASSLGLAAYSYNEQFF. The CDR3 nucleotides read TGTGCCAGCAGTCTTGGACTAGCGGCATACTCCTACAATGAGCAGTTCTTC.